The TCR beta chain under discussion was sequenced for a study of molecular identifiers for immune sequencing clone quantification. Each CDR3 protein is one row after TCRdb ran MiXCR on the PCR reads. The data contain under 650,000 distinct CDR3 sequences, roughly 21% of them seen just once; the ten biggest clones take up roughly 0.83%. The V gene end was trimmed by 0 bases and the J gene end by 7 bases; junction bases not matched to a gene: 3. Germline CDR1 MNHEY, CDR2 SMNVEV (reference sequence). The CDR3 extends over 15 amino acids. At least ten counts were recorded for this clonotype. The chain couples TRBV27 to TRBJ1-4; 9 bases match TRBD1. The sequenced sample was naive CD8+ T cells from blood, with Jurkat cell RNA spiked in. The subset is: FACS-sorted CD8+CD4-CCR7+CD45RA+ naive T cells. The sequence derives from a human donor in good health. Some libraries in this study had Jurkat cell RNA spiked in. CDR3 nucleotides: TGTGCCAGCAGTTTATCTGGGACAGGGCTTGAAAAACTGTTTTTT. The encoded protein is CASSLSGTGLEKLFF.